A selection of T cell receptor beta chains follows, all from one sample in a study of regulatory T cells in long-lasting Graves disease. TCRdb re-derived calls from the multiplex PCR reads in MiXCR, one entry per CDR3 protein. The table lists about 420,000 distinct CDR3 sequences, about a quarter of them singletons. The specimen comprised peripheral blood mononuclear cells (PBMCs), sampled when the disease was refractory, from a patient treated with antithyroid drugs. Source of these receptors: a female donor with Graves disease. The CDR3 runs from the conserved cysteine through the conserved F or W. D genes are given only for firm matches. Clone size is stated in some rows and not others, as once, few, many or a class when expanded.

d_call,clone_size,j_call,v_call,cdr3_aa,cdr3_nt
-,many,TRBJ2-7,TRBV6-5,CASSYHASPPYEQYF,TGTGCCAGCAGTTACCACGCGTCCCCCCCCTACGAGCAGTACTTC
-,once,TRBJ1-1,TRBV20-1,CSARGIALTTEAFF,TGCAGTGCTAGAGGTATCGCGTTGACTACTGAAGCTTTCTTT
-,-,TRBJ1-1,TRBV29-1,CSVGGGVRTEAFF,TGCAGCGTTGGGGGTGGGGTTCGGACTGAAGCTTTCTTT
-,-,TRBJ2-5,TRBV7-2,CASRAGPRGQETQYF,TGTGCCAGCAGGGCCGGGCCCAGAGGCCAAGAGACCCAGTACTTC
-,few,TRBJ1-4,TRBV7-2,CASSLDVGRVFDEKLFF,TGTGCCAGCAGCTTAGATGTGGGGAGGGTCTTTGATGAAAAACTGTTTTTT
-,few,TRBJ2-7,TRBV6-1,CASSDSGSSYEQYF,TGTGCCAGCAGTGACAGCGGTAGCTCCTACGAGCAGTACTTC
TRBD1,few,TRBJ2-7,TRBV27,CASSLQPGGRPYEQYF,TGTGCCAGCAGTTTGCAACCAGGGGGACGGCCCTACGAGCAGTACTTC
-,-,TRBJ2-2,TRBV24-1,CATSEGVRDSGELFF,TGTGCCACCAGTGAAGGAGTCAGGGACTCCGGGGAGCTGTTTTTT
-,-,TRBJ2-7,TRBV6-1,CASSERSSYEQYF,TGTGCCAGCAGTGAACGCAGCTCCTACGAGCAGTACTTC
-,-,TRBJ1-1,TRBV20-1,CSARSQGFNTEAFF,TGCAGTGCTAGAAGCCAGGGTTTCAACACTGAAGCTTTCTTT
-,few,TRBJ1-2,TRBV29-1,CSVDRDGYTF,TGCAGCGTTGACCGGGACGGCTACACCTTC
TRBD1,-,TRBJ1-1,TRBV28,CASSFTGQKSTFF,TGTGCCAGCAGTTTCACGGGACAGAAATCGACTTTCTTT
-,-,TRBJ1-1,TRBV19,CASNSWGRLGMNTEAFF,TGTGCCAGTAACTCTTGGGGGCGCCTCGGGATGAACACTGAAGCTTTCTTT
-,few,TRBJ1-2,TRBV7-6,CASSLVSDSHRYGYTF,TGTGCCAGCAGCTTAGTCTCGGACAGTCATCGCTATGGCTACACCTTC
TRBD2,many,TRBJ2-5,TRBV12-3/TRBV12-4,CASSPGTSGSTSQETQYF,TGTGCCAGCAGCCCCGGGACTAGCGGGAGCACCTCCCAAGAGACCCAGTACTTC
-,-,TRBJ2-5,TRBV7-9,CASSDLQRAQETQYF,TGTGCCAGCAGCGACCTCCAGCGGGCGCAAGAGACCCAGTACTTC
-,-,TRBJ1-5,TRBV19,CASNNPAGNYQPQHF,TGTGCCAGTAACAATCCCGCGGGGAACTATCAGCCCCAGCATTTT
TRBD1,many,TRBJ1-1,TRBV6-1,CATLLSRGGTNTEAFF,TGTGCCACCCTTCTCTCAAGAGGGGGCACGAACACTGAAGCTTTCTTT
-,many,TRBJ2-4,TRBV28,CASRQTGTGGKNIQYF,TGTGCCAGCAGACAAACCGGGACTGGGGGCAAAAACATTCAGTACTTC
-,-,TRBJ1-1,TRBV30,CAWRGLVNTEAFF,TGTGCCTGGCGAGGGTTAGTGAACACTGAAGCTTTCTTT
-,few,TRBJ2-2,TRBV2,CAIQRSSHTGELFF,TGTGCCATACAGAGATCCTCCCACACCGGGGAGCTGTTTTTT
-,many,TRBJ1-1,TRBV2,CASSVAAANTEAFF,TGTGCCAGTTCCGTTGCGGCGGCGAACACTGAAGCTTTCTTT
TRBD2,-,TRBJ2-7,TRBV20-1,CSASGTSGYEQYF,TGCAGTGCTAGCGGGACTAGCGGCTACGAGCAGTACTTC
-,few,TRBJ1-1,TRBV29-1,CSVYLQMNTEAFF,TGCAGCGTTTATTTACAGATGAACACTGAAGCTTTCTTT
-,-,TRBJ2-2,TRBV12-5,CASLGDPPNTGELFF,TGTGCTAGCCTAGGGGACCCGCCGAACACCGGGGAGCTGTTTTTT
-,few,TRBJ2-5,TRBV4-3,CASSHPGAGETQYF,TGCGCCAGCAGCCACCCAGGGGCGGGGGAGACCCAGTACTTC
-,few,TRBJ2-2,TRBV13,CASSLGPLGELFF,TGTGCCAGCAGCTTAGGCCCTCTGGGGGAGCTGTTTTTT